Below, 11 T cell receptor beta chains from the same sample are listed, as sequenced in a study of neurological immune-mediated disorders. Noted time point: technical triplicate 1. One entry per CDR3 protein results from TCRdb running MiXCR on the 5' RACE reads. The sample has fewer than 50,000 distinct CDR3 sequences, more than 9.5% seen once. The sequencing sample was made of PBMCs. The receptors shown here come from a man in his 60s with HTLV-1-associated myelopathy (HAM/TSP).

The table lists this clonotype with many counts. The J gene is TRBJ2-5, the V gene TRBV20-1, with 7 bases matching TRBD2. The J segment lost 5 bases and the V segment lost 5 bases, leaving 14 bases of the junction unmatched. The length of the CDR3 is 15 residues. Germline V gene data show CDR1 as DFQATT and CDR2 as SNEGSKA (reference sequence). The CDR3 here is CSAVEGAGVRETQYF. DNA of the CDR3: TGCAGTGCTGTAGAGGGCGCGGGAGTAAGGGAGACCCAGTACTTC.

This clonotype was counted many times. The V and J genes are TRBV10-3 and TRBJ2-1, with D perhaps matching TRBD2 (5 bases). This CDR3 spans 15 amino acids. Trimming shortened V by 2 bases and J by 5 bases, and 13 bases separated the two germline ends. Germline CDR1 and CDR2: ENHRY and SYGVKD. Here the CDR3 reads CAISEGVSANNEQFF. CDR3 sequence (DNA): TGTGCCATCAGTGAGGGGGTTAGCGCGAACAATGAGCAGTTCTTC.

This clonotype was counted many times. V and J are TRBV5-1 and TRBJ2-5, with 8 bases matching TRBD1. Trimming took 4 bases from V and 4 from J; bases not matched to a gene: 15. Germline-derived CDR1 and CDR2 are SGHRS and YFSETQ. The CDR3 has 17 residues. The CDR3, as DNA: TGCGCCAGCAGCCAAAGAATTCAACAGGGGGTGGGAGAGACCCAGTACTTC. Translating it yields CASSQRIQQGVGETQYF.

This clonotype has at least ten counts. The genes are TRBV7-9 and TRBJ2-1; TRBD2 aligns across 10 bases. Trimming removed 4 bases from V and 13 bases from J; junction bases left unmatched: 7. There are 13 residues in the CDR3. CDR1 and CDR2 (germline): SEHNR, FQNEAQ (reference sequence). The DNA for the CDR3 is TGTGCCAGCAGCTCCCCGGTAGCGGGAGGACAGTTCTTC. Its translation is CASSSPVAGGQFF.

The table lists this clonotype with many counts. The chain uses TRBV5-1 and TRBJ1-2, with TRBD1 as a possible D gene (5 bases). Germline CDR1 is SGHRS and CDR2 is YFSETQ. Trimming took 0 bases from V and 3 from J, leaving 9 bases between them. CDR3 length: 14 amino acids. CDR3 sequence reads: CASSLVGAHYGYTF. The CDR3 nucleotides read TGCGCCAGCAGCTTGGTAGGGGCGCACTATGGCTACACCTTC.

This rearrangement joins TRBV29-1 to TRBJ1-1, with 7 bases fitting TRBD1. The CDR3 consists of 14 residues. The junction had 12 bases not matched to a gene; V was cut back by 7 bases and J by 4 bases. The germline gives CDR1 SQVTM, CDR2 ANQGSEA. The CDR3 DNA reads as TGCAGCGCCGATCCCCAGGGGGTGGGCACTGAAGCTTTCTTT. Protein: CSADPQGVGTEAFF.

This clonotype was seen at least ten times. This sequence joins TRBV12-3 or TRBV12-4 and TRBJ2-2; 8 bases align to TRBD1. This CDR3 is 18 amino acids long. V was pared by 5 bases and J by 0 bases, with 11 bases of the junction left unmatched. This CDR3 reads CASSLLWGQDANTGELFF. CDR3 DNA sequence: TGTGCCAGCAGTCTCCTATGGGGACAGGATGCGAACACCGGGGAGCTGTTTTTT.

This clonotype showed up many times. CDR3: CASFPGAGQSNSPLHF. The DNA of the CDR3 is TGTGCCAGCTTTCCCGGCGCGGGACAAAGCAATTCACCCCTCCACTTT. The V gene is TRBV5-6, the J gene TRBJ1-6, with D maybe TRBD1 (6 bases). This CDR3 has 16 residues. The germline gives CDR1 SGHDT, CDR2 YYEEEE. V lost 7 bases and J 7 bases, leaving 21 bases between the germline ends.

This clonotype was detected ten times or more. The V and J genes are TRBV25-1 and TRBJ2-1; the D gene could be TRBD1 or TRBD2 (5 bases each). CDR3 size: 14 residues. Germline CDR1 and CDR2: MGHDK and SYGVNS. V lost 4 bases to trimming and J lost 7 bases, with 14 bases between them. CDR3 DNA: TGTGCCAGCAGTGGTGCAGGGACCTGGAATGAGCAGTTCTTC. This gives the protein CASSGAGTWNEQFF.

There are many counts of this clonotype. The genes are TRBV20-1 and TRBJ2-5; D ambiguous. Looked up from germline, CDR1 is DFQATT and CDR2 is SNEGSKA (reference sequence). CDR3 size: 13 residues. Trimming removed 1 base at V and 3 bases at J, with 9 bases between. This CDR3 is CSARGAAKETQYF. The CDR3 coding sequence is TGCAGTGCTAGAGGAGCCGCCAAAGAGACCCAGTACTTC.

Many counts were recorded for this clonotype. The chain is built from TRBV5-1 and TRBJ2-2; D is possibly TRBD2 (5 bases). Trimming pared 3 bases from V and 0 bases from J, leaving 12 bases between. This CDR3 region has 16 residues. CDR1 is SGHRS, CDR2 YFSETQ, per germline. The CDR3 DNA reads TGCGCCAGCAGCTCGACTAACACTGCGAACACCGGGGAGCTGTTTTTT. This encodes CASSSTNTANTGELFF. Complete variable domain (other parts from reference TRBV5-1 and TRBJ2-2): KAGVTQTPRYLIKTRGQQVTLSCSPISGHRSVSWYQQTPGQGLQFLFEYFSETQRNKGNFPGRFSGRQFSNSRSEMNVSTLELGDSALYLCASSSTNTANTGELFFGEGSRLTVL.